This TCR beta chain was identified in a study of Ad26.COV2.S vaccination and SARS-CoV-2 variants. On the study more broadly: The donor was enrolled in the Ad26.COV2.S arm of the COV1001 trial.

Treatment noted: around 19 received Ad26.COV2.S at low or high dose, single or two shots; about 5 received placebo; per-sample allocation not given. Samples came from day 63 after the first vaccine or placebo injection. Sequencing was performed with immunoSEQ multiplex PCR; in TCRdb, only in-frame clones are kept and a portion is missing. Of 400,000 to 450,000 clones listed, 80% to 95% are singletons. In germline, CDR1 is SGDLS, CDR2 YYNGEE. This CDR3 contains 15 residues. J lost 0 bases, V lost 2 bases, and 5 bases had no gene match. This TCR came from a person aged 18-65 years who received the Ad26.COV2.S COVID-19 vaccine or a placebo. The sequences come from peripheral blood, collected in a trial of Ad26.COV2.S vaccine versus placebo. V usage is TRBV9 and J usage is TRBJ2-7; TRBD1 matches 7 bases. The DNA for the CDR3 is TGTGCCAGCAGCGTTTCCGGGACAGCCTCCTACGAGCAGTACTTC. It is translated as CASSVSGTASYEQYF.